This T cell receptor beta chain emerged from a study of Ad26.COV2.S vaccination and SARS-CoV-2 variants. The treatment denotes: some 20 received Ad26.COV2.S at low or high dose, single or two shots; about 5 received placebo; per-sample allocation not given. Samples analyzed were those drawn on day 63 after the first vaccine or placebo injection. Germline CDR1 is LGHNA and CDR2 is YSLEER. This CDR3 comprises 15 residues. Losses at the gene ends were 4 bases for V and 5 bases for J; bases not matched to a gene: 7. Method: immunoSEQ multiplex PCR; TCRdb's copy keeps in-frame clones and lacks some. The data show 430,000 or so clones, 75% to 95% seen once.

This receptor was taken from a person between 18 and 60 years old who received the Ad26.COV2.S COVID-19 vaccine or a placebo. The sequences come from peripheral blood, collected in a trial of Ad26.COV2.S vaccine versus placebo. The chain uses TRBV4-3 and TRBJ1-4, with 7 positions matching TRBD1. The CDR3 reads CASSPPGQLNEKLFF. In DNA form, the CDR3 reads TGCGCCAGCAGCCCACCGGGACAGCTGAATGAAAAACTGTTTTTT.